The 6 T cell receptor beta chains below all came from one sample that was sequenced in a study of OX40 agonist ivuxolimab in advanced cancers. Sequencing used immunoSEQ multiplex PCR; TCRdb keeps in-frame clones, though not all of them. The sample consists of tens of thousands of clones, 88% of them appearing once. This specimen consisted of CD4+ or CD8+ T cells sorted from blood, obtained in a trial of the OX40 agonist ivuxolimab. Receptor source: an adult with an advanced solid tumor such as melanoma, head and neck, liver or kidney cancer.

J is TRBJ2-6 and V is TRBV29-1; weak D call: TRBD2 (6 bases). V lost 4 bases and J 0 bases, leaving 10 bases between the germline ends. The CDR3 is 15 amino acids. CDR1 is SQVTM, CDR2 ANQGSEA, per germline. The CDR3 loop is CSVAWRGSGANVLTF. CDR3 in DNA: TGCAGCGTTGCTTGGAGGGGCTCTGGGGCCAACGTCCTGACTTTC.

CDR3 region: CASSLVLAGVPAYEQYF. In DNA, the CDR3 is TGTGCCAGCAGCTTAGTATTAGCGGGAGTACCGGCCTACGAGCAGTACTTC. The rearrangement uses TRBV11-2 and TRBJ2-7; 9 bases are shared with TRBD2. The CDR3 runs to 17 residues. The V gene's germline CDR1 is SGHAT and CDR2 FQNNGV. Trimming cost V 1 base and J 2 bases; bases outside gene matches: 9.

The J gene is TRBJ1-1, the V gene TRBV21-1; TRBD1 is the table's D call, not checked against the DNA. TRBV21-1 is noted as a pseudogene. There are 15 residues in the CDR3. The CDR3 DNA sequence: TGTGCCAGCAGCAAAGGATCAGGGGTGAGCACTGAAGCTTTCTTT. Protein product: CASSKGSGVSTEAFF.

The chain links TRBV19 to TRBJ1-5; 7 bases align to TRBD1. The CDR3 covers 15 residues. Germline values: CDR1 LNHDA, CDR2 SQIVND (reference sequence). Germline trimming cut 0 bases from V and 4 bases from J; bases unmatched to any gene: 3. The CDR3: CASSIDRGINQPQHF. DNA of the CDR3: TGTGCCAGTAGTATAGACAGGGGGATAAATCAGCCCCAGCATTTT.

DNA for the CDR3: TGTGCCATCAGTAGGGCACTCCCTAGCACAGATACGCAGTATTTT. It codes for CAISRALPSTDTQYF. This chain joins TRBV10-3 and TRBJ2-3, with no clear D. Germline CDR1 reads ENHRY; CDR2 reads SYGVKD. The CDR3 sequence is 15 residues long. The germline V and J ends were trimmed by 5 bases and 0 bases, with 12 bases remaining between them.

The chain joins TRBV5-1 to TRBJ2-1, with TRBD2 matching 9 bases. The ends lost 1 base at V and 6 bases at J; junction bases unmatched: 5. There are 15 residues in the CDR3. The germline gives CDR1 SGHRS, CDR2 YFSETQ. The CDR3 DNA reads as TGCGCCAGCAGCTTGAACCCTAGCGGGATCAATGAGCAGTTCTTC. This encodes CASSLNPSGINEQFF.